Below are 6 T cell receptor beta chains sequenced from a single sample in a study of control samples from healthy donors and cancer patients. Some clones are missing from TCRdb's copy, which holds only in-frame ones; the method was immunoSEQ multiplex PCR. Of 150,000 to 200,000 clones in the sample, about 86% are singletons; the top ten hold approximately 1.7%. Sample: blood. The receptor set was obtained from a man between 18 and 35 years old in good health.

The chain uses TRBV5-4 and TRBJ1-5, with D possibly being TRBD1 (5 bases). The germline CDR1 and CDR2 sequences are SGHNT and YYREEE (reference sequence). The germline V and J ends were trimmed by 4 bases and 2 bases, with 13 bases remaining between them. The CDR3 consists of 15 residues. CDR3 in DNA: TGTGCCAGCAGCCCTTGGGGGAGAGGCAATCAGCCCCAGCATTTT. This translates into CASSPWGRGNQPQHF.

The chain has TRBV30 and TRBJ1-2, with D perhaps TRBD1 (5 bases). V lost 3 bases, J lost 13 bases, and 12 bases lay in between. The CDR3 extends over 10 amino acids. CDR1 and CDR2 (germline): GTSNPN, SVGIG (reference sequence). The CDR3 region is CAWRGGAPTF. The CDR3 DNA sequence: TGTGCCTGGAGAGGAGGGGCGCCCACCTTC.

For the CDR3, the DNA is TGTGCCAGCAGTCCGGTGACTCTAGCGGGGAGCACAGATACGCAGTATTTT. This sequence encodes CASSPVTLAGSTDTQYF. The chain carries TRBV6-6 and TRBJ2-3, with 9 nucleotides matching TRBD2. The CDR3 sequence is 17 residues long. With V trimmed by 5 bases and J by 0 bases, 9 bases remained unmatched. CDR1 MNHNY and CDR2 SVGAGI come from the germline V gene (reference sequence).

The CDR3 sequence is CASSLTWGMDTEAFF. The CDR3 bases are TGTGCCAGCAGCTTAACCTGGGGGATGGACACTGAAGCTTTCTTT. The rearrangement uses TRBV7-3 and TRBJ1-1; possible D gene TRBD1, 5 bases. The V gene lost 0 bases and the J gene lost 3 bases, with 11 bases spanning the gap. The germline gives CDR1 SGHTA, CDR2 FQGTGA. This CDR3 has 15 amino acids.

The chain uses TRBV5-8 and TRBJ2-3; D possibly uses TRBD1 or TRBD2 (5 bases each). The CDR3 length is 16 residues. Germline V CDR1 and CDR2: SGHTS, YDEGEE. V shed 0 bases and J shed 5 bases, with 16 bases lying between them. The CDR3 region is CASSLGTHPQGDTQYF. The DNA of the CDR3 is TGTGCCAGCAGCTTGGGGACTCACCCGCAGGGAGATACGCAGTATTTT. Full variable domain (rest looked up from reference TRBV5-8 and TRBJ2-3): EAGVTQSPTHLIKTRGQQATLRCSPISGHTSVYWYQQALGLGLQFLLWYDEGEERNRGNFPPRFSGRQFPNYSSELNVNALELEDSALYLCASSLGTHPQGDTQYFGPGTRLTVL.

The chain joins TRBV7-3 to TRBJ2-1, with D perhaps matching TRBD2 (6 bases). CDR3 length: 13 residues. Trimming cost V 5 bases and J 7 bases, with 12 bases left between them. Germline CDR1 SGHTA, CDR2 FQGTGA. CDR3 in DNA: TGTGCCAGCAGCCCAAGGAGGGGAAATGAGCAGTTCTTC. Encoded protein: CASSPRRGNEQFF. Filled out from reference TRBV7-3 and TRBJ2-1, the complete variable domain reads GAGVSQTPSNKVTEKGKYVELRCDPISGHTALYWYRQSLGQGPEFLIYFQGTGAADDSGLPNDRFFAVRPEGSVSTLKIQRTERGDSAVYLCASSPRRGNEQFFGPGTRLTVL.